Listed below are T cell receptor beta chains from one sample, sequenced in a study of T cell responses to AZD1222 COVID-19 vaccine. TCRdb keeps only in-frame clones here, not all; method: immunoSEQ multiplex PCR. This sample yields 180,000 or so clones, of which approximately 93% are seen a single time; roughly 1% belongs to the top ten. Source: peripheral blood, taken 28 days after the second AZD1222 dose. The receptors stem from an adult who received the AZD1222 COVID-19 vaccine. Both conserved end residues are part of each CDR3. Fields, in order: D gene, clone size, V gene, J gene, CDR3 DNA, CDR3 protein. D genes are given only for firm matches. Only part of the rows carry a size: once, few, many, or a class if the clone is expanded.

d_call: NA; clone_size: NA; v_call: TRBV5-1; j_call: TRBJ2-7; cdr3_nt: TGCGCCAGCAGTCCGGTGTCCGAGAGACCCTACGAGCAGTACTTC; cdr3_aa: CASSPVSERPYEQYF
d_call: NA; clone_size: NA; v_call: TRBV6-5; j_call: TRBJ2-1; cdr3_nt: TGTGCCAGCAGCGGGACAAGGGGCAATGAGCAGTTCTTC; cdr3_aa: CASSGTRGNEQFF
d_call: NA; clone_size: NA; v_call: TRBV5-5; j_call: TRBJ2-5; cdr3_nt: TGTGCCAGCAGCTTGGCGACATTTGGGGGTCAAGAGACCCAGTACTTC; cdr3_aa: CASSLATFGGQETQYF
d_call: NA; clone_size: NA; v_call: TRBV5-1; j_call: TRBJ2-3; cdr3_nt: TGCGCCAGCAGCTTGCGAAGAGGTTCGAGAGATACGCAGTATTTT; cdr3_aa: CASSLRRGSRDTQYF
d_call: NA; clone_size: once; v_call: TRBV5-1; j_call: TRBJ2-1; cdr3_nt: TGCGCCAGCAGCCTCCCACAGTACAATGAGCAGTTCTTC; cdr3_aa: CASSLPQYNEQFF
d_call: NA; clone_size: NA; v_call: TRBV5-1; j_call: TRBJ2-3; cdr3_nt: TGCGCCAGCAGCTTGGGGTCTGGGATTAGCACAGATACGCAGTATTTT; cdr3_aa: CASSLGSGISTDTQYF
d_call: NA; clone_size: NA; v_call: TRBV30; j_call: TRBJ2-4; cdr3_nt: TGTGCCTGGAGTGTCGGAGGGGAGAGATCGGACATTCAGTACTTC; cdr3_aa: CAWSVGGERSDIQYF
d_call: NA; clone_size: NA; v_call: TRBV10-3; j_call: TRBJ2-5; cdr3_nt: TGTGCCATCAGTGAGGAAAAAGAGACCCAGTACTTC; cdr3_aa: CAISEEKETQYF
d_call: NA; clone_size: NA; v_call: TRBV19; j_call: TRBJ1-5; cdr3_nt: TGTGCCAGTAGTATCCCCCAGGGAGGAGGATCGCCCCAGCATTTT; cdr3_aa: CASSIPQGGGSPQHF
d_call: TRBD1; clone_size: NA; v_call: TRBV7-8; j_call: TRBJ1-5; cdr3_nt: TGTGCCAGCAGCCCGGGACAGCCGGTGTGGCAGCCCCAGCATTTT; cdr3_aa: CASSPGQPVWQPQHF
d_call: NA; clone_size: once; v_call: TRBV2; j_call: TRBJ2-1; cdr3_nt: TGTGCCAGCCTCCTGGGATACAATGAGCAGTTCTTC; cdr3_aa: CASLLGYNEQFF
d_call: NA; clone_size: NA; v_call: TRBV6-6; j_call: TRBJ1-1; cdr3_nt: TGTGCCAGCAGTTACGGGGGCGGGGTGAACACTGAAGCTTTCTTT; cdr3_aa: CASSYGGGVNTEAFF
d_call: NA; clone_size: NA; v_call: TRBV3-1/TRBV3-2; j_call: TRBJ1-3; cdr3_nt: TGTGCCAGCAGCTCCGGGCCGCGCTCTGGAAACACCATATATTTT; cdr3_aa: CASSSGPRSGNTIYF
d_call: NA; clone_size: NA; v_call: TRBV19; j_call: TRBJ2-1; cdr3_nt: TGTGCCAGTAGCCTTGACGCAGGGGCAGCCATATACAATGAGCAGTTCTTC; cdr3_aa: CASSLDAGAAIYNEQFF
d_call: NA; clone_size: NA; v_call: TRBV10-3; j_call: TRBJ1-6; cdr3_nt: TGTGCCATCAGTGAGTCGGGCCAGGTCCTCTATAATTCACCCCTCCACTTT; cdr3_aa: CAISESGQVLYNSPLHF
d_call: NA; clone_size: NA; v_call: TRBV7-3; j_call: TRBJ1-2; cdr3_nt: TGTGCCAGAAGGGGTGGGAGGGATTGTAACTATGGCTACACCTTC; cdr3_aa: CARRGGRDCNYGYTF
d_call: NA; clone_size: NA; v_call: TRBV6-1; j_call: TRBJ2-2; cdr3_nt: TGTGCCAGCAGTGAGACGGGGAACACCGGGGAGCTGTTTTTT; cdr3_aa: CASSETGNTGELFF
d_call: TRBD1; clone_size: NA; v_call: TRBV7-9; j_call: TRBJ1-3; cdr3_nt: TGTGCCAGCAGCTCAACACAGGGGGCAGGCAACACCATATATTTT; cdr3_aa: CASSSTQGAGNTIYF
d_call: NA; clone_size: NA; v_call: TRBV5-1; j_call: TRBJ2-7; cdr3_nt: TGCGCCAGCAGCGTGGACGGGACCTACGAGCAGTACTTC; cdr3_aa: CASSVDGTYEQYF
d_call: NA; clone_size: NA; v_call: TRBV19; j_call: TRBJ2-1; cdr3_nt: TGTGCCAGTAGTCTCGGACAGAAAAATGAGCAGTTCTTC; cdr3_aa: CASSLGQKNEQFF
d_call: TRBD1; clone_size: NA; v_call: TRBV30; j_call: TRBJ1-2; cdr3_nt: TGTGCCTGCGGGACAGGGACTAACTATGGCTACACCTTC; cdr3_aa: CACGTGTNYGYTF
d_call: NA; clone_size: once; v_call: TRBV19; j_call: TRBJ1-6; cdr3_nt: TGTGCCAGTAGTATGGGGCTCCCAAATTCACCCCTCCACTTT; cdr3_aa: CASSMGLPNSPLHF
d_call: TRBD2; clone_size: NA; v_call: TRBV5-1; j_call: TRBJ2-3; cdr3_nt: TGCGCCAGCAGCCTAGCGGGGGGGAGGACAGATACGCAGTATTTT; cdr3_aa: CASSLAGGRTDTQYF
d_call: TRBD1; clone_size: NA; v_call: TRBV5-4; j_call: TRBJ1-5; cdr3_nt: TGTGCCAGCAGTGTGGACAGGGGGCAGAGGGAGCCCCAGCATTTT; cdr3_aa: CASSVDRGQREPQHF
d_call: TRBD1; clone_size: NA; v_call: TRBV19; j_call: TRBJ1-2; cdr3_nt: TGTGCCAGTAGTCCAAACGGACAGGGGTACTATGGCTACACCTTC; cdr3_aa: CASSPNGQGYYGYTF
d_call: TRBD1; clone_size: NA; v_call: TRBV7-9; j_call: TRBJ1-4; cdr3_nt: TGTGCCAGCAGCGGACAGGCAACTAATGAAAAACTGTTTTTT; cdr3_aa: CASSGQATNEKLFF
d_call: TRBD2; clone_size: NA; v_call: TRBV4-1; j_call: TRBJ2-3; cdr3_nt: TGCGCCAGCAGCCATCCAGGACTAGCGGGGGGGCCGGACACAGATACGCAGTATTTT; cdr3_aa: CASSHPGLAGGPDTDTQYF
d_call: NA; clone_size: NA; v_call: TRBV18; j_call: TRBJ1-1; cdr3_nt: TGTGCCAGCTCACCTGGCACAGGTCTAGGAGCTTTCTTT; cdr3_aa: CASSPGTGLGAFF
d_call: NA; clone_size: NA; v_call: TRBV4-2; j_call: TRBJ1-4; cdr3_nt: TGTGCCAGCAGCCAACTAAGCCTTGGGGCGGCTGCCCGGGATGAAAAACTGTTTTTT; cdr3_aa: CASSQLSLGAAARDEKLFF
d_call: TRBD1; clone_size: NA; v_call: TRBV19; j_call: TRBJ2-2; cdr3_nt: TGTGCCAGTAGTATGACAGGGGCGGGCACCGGGGAGCTGTTTTTT; cdr3_aa: CASSMTGAGTGELFF
d_call: NA; clone_size: NA; v_call: TRBV7-9; j_call: TRBJ1-3; cdr3_nt: TGTGCCAGCAGCTTAGGGGGGTTTCTCTCTGGAAACACCATATATTTT; cdr3_aa: CASSLGGFLSGNTIYF
d_call: TRBD1; clone_size: NA; v_call: TRBV3-1/TRBV3-2; j_call: TRBJ1-1; cdr3_nt: TGTGCCAGCAGCCAGGGGACAGGCACTGAAGCTTTCTTT; cdr3_aa: CASSQGTGTEAFF
d_call: TRBD1; clone_size: NA; v_call: TRBV11-2; j_call: TRBJ1-1; cdr3_nt: TGTGCCAGCAGTCCACAGGGGCAAGCTTTCTTT; cdr3_aa: CASSPQGQAFF
d_call: TRBD1; clone_size: NA; v_call: TRBV6-4; j_call: TRBJ1-1; cdr3_nt: TGTGCCAGCCGGGGACAGATGAACACTGAAGCTTTCTTT; cdr3_aa: CASRGQMNTEAFF
d_call: TRBD1; clone_size: once; v_call: TRBV7-3; j_call: TRBJ1-3; cdr3_nt: TGTGCCAGCAGCCCAGGGGGCCTATCATCAGCTGGAAACACCATATATTTT; cdr3_aa: CASSPGGLSSAGNTIYF
d_call: NA; clone_size: NA; v_call: TRBV4-2; j_call: TRBJ2-1; cdr3_nt: TGTGCCAGCAGCCACTGGGGCGATGAGCAGTTCTTC; cdr3_aa: CASSHWGDEQFF
d_call: TRBD2; clone_size: NA; v_call: TRBV6-2/TRBV6-3; j_call: TRBJ2-7; cdr3_nt: TGTGCCAGCAGTTACTCCACTAGCGGGGGTAAGAGGGGTGAGCAGTACTTC; cdr3_aa: CASSYSTSGGKRGEQYF
d_call: NA; clone_size: NA; v_call: TRBV24-1; j_call: TRBJ2-1; cdr3_nt: TGTGCCACCAGTGACCCGACTAGCAATGAGCAGTTCTTC; cdr3_aa: CATSDPTSNEQFF
d_call: TRBD2; clone_size: once; v_call: TRBV19; j_call: TRBJ2-5; cdr3_nt: TGTGCCAGTAGTATAGCTCAAGCGGGGGTCGGGACCCAGTACTTC; cdr3_aa: CASSIAQAGVGTQYF
d_call: NA; clone_size: NA; v_call: TRBV12-1; j_call: TRBJ1-2; cdr3_nt: TGTGCCAGCAGCTTTGACCCACCGCGCTGTGGCTACACCTTC; cdr3_aa: CASSFDPPRCGYTF
d_call: NA; clone_size: NA; v_call: TRBV7-9; j_call: TRBJ1-1; cdr3_nt: TGTGCCAGCAGCCGGCCGAAAGGCGCGGACACTGAAGCTTTCTTT; cdr3_aa: CASSRPKGADTEAFF
d_call: NA; clone_size: once; v_call: TRBV2; j_call: TRBJ1-6; cdr3_nt: TGTGCCAGCAGCGACGACAGCTTCAATTCACCCCTCCACTTT; cdr3_aa: CASSDDSFNSPLHF
d_call: NA; clone_size: once; v_call: TRBV3-1/TRBV3-2; j_call: TRBJ2-1; cdr3_nt: TGTGCCAGCAGCCCGGTTAGCGGCAGCTCCTACAATGAGCAGTTCTTC; cdr3_aa: CASSPVSGSSYNEQFF
d_call: TRBD2; clone_size: once; v_call: TRBV3-1/TRBV3-2; j_call: TRBJ2-5; cdr3_nt: TGTGCCAGCAGCCCCTCATGGGTAGCGGGGTCTCAAGAGACCCAGTACTTC; cdr3_aa: CASSPSWVAGSQETQYF
d_call: NA; clone_size: NA; v_call: TRBV11-2; j_call: TRBJ1-4; cdr3_nt: TGTGCCAGCAGCTTAGGTGAAAAACTGTTTTTT; cdr3_aa: CASSLGEKLFF
d_call: TRBD1; clone_size: NA; v_call: TRBV28; j_call: TRBJ2-1; cdr3_nt: TGTGCCAGCACCCCTACAGGGGGGAATGAGCAGTTCTTC; cdr3_aa: CASTPTGGNEQFF
d_call: NA; clone_size: once; v_call: TRBV6-5; j_call: TRBJ1-1; cdr3_nt: TGTGCCAGCAGTTACTCGAGTGTGGATCCTGAAGCTTTCTTT; cdr3_aa: CASSYSSVDPEAFF
d_call: NA; clone_size: NA; v_call: TRBV6-4; j_call: TRBJ1-6; cdr3_nt: TGTGCCAGCAGTGACTCAGCCCATAATTCACCCCTCCACTTT; cdr3_aa: CASSDSAHNSPLHF
d_call: NA; clone_size: NA; v_call: TRBV30; j_call: TRBJ1-2; cdr3_nt: TGTGCCTGGCCTTCCTTCGGCGGCTACACCTTC; cdr3_aa: CAWPSFGGYTF
d_call: NA; clone_size: NA; v_call: TRBV9; j_call: TRBJ1-1; cdr3_nt: TGTGCCAGCAGCGTAGCCACCGGGACTGACGCTGAAGCTTTCTTT; cdr3_aa: CASSVATGTDAEAFF
d_call: NA; clone_size: NA; v_call: TRBV5-1; j_call: TRBJ2-7; cdr3_nt: TGCGCCAGCAGCAGGGGGGGCCCATTCAACGTGGTTTACGAGCAGTACTTC; cdr3_aa: CASSRGGPFNVVYEQYF
d_call: NA; clone_size: NA; v_call: TRBV27; j_call: TRBJ2-2; cdr3_nt: TGTGCCAGCAGTTTAGACGGACTCACCGGGGAGCTGTTTTTT; cdr3_aa: CASSLDGLTGELFF
d_call: NA; clone_size: NA; v_call: TRBV6-4; j_call: TRBJ1-1; cdr3_nt: TGTGCCAGCAGAGCCGGGGATAGTAGGGGAACTGAAGCTTTCTTT; cdr3_aa: CASRAGDSRGTEAFF
d_call: TRBD2; clone_size: few; v_call: TRBV27; j_call: TRBJ2-1; cdr3_nt: TGTGCCAGCAGTTTACTAGCGGGGGGGCCCAATGAGCAGTTCTTC; cdr3_aa: CASSLLAGGPNEQFF
d_call: NA; clone_size: NA; v_call: TRBV13; j_call: TRBJ1-1; cdr3_nt: TGTGCCAGCAGCTTAGGGGACATAGACACTGAAGCTTTCTTT; cdr3_aa: CASSLGDIDTEAFF